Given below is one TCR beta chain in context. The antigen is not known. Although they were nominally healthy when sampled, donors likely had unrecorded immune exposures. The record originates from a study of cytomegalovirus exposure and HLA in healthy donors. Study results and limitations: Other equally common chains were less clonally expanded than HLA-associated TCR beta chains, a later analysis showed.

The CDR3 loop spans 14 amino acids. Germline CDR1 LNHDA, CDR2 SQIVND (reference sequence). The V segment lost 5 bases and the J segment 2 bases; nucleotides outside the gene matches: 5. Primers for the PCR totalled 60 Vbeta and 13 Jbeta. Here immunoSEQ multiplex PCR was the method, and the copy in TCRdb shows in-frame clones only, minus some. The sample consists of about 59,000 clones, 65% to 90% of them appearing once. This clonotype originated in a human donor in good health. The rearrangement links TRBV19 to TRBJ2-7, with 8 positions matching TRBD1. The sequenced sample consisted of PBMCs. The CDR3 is CASSDGQGPYEQYF. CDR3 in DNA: TGTGCCAGTAGTGACGGACAGGGCCCCTACGAGCAGTACTTC.